This TCR beta chain was documented in a study of control samples from healthy donors and cancer patients. TCRdb's table, derived via immunoSEQ multiplex PCR, lists solely in-frame clones and lacks some. This sample carries roughly 100,000 clones, around 90% of them seen once, and the ten largest clones take 2% to 3%. Germline assignment: CDR1 MNHEY and CDR2 SVGEGT. V lost 3 bases and J lost 4, with 6 bases in between. The length of the CDR3 is 12 residues. The chain uses TRBV6-2 or TRBV6-3 and TRBJ1-2; D call uncertain. This receptor was obtained from a woman aged 18-29 years in good health. The sequencing input was blood. The CDR3 bases are TGTGCCAGCAGTTATCGGATCTATGGCTACACCTTC. The encoded protein is CASSYRIYGYTF.